Listed below are T cell receptor beta chains from one sample, sequenced in a study of human T cells and chemical hapten exposure. TCRdb passed the RACE reads through MiXCR, listing each CDR3 protein once. The table shows just under 350,000 distinct CDR3 sequences, with around 7% occurring only once. The specimen comprised whole blood, sampled in connection with sensitization to the hapten diphenylcyclopropenone (DPC). The receptors originated from a woman under 30 with alopecia areata. Some clones in this sample may be carry-over from other donors' samples. CDR3s include the opening cysteine and the closing phenylalanine or tryptophan. A D gene is named only where the DNA matches it firmly. Size is omitted from some rows. Given values are once, few, many or a class for expanded clones.

v_call: TRBV6-2/TRBV6-3
clone_size: many
d_call: NA
j_call: TRBJ2-5
cdr3_aa: CASSSMGAAETQYF
cdr3_nt: TGTGCCAGCAGTTCTATGGGCGCCGCGGAGACCCAGTACTTC

v_call: TRBV18
clone_size: few
d_call: NA
j_call: TRBJ2-7
cdr3_aa: CASSQYRDYEQYF
cdr3_nt: TGTGCCAGCTCACAGTACAGGGACTACGAGCAGTACTTC

v_call: TRBV7-2
clone_size: few
d_call: NA
j_call: TRBJ2-7
cdr3_aa: CASSVGTRQYF
cdr3_nt: TGTGCCAGCAGCGTCGGTACGAGGCAGTACTTC

v_call: TRBV5-6
clone_size: NA
d_call: NA
j_call: TRBJ1-4
cdr3_aa: CASSSPTRDFLDEKLFF
cdr3_nt: TGTGCCAGCAGCTCCCCGACCAGGGACTTTTTGGACGAAAAACTGTTTTTT

v_call: TRBV6-1
clone_size: few
d_call: TRBD2
j_call: TRBJ2-3
cdr3_aa: CASSVNLLAGGKRTDTQYF
cdr3_nt: TGTGCCAGCAGCGTGAATCTTCTAGCGGGGGGAAAACGCACAGATACGCAGTATTTT

v_call: TRBV18
clone_size: few
d_call: NA
j_call: TRBJ2-6
cdr3_aa: CASLPPGVTSGANVLTF
cdr3_nt: TGTGCCAGCTTACCTCCGGGAGTTACCTCTGGGGCCAACGTCCTGACTTTC

v_call: TRBV10-3
clone_size: few
d_call: NA
j_call: TRBJ2-2
cdr3_aa: CAISEYRANTGELFF
cdr3_nt: TGTGCCATCAGTGAGTACAGAGCGAACACCGGGGAGCTGTTTTTT

v_call: TRBV7-2
clone_size: many
d_call: NA
j_call: TRBJ1-1
cdr3_aa: CASSWWGGQNTEAFF
cdr3_nt: TGTGCCAGCAGCTGGTGGGGGGGACAGAACACTGAAGCTTTCTTT

v_call: TRBV10-3
clone_size: NA
d_call: NA
j_call: TRBJ1-1
cdr3_aa: CAISDPPTDEAFF
cdr3_nt: TGTGCCATCAGTGACCCACCGACAGATGAAGCTTTCTTT

v_call: TRBV5-4
clone_size: many
d_call: TRBD2
j_call: TRBJ2-3
cdr3_aa: CASSLGGLAGITDTQYF
cdr3_nt: TGTGCCAGCAGCTTGGGGGGACTAGCGGGGATCACAGATACGCAGTATTTT

v_call: TRBV12-3/TRBV12-4
clone_size: few
d_call: NA
j_call: TRBJ2-1
cdr3_aa: CASSLGSGNNEQFF
cdr3_nt: TGTGCCAGCAGTTTAGGCAGCGGCAACAATGAGCAGTTCTTC

v_call: TRBV6-2/TRBV6-3
clone_size: NA
d_call: TRBD1
j_call: TRBJ2-3
cdr3_aa: CASGSETGIQRDTQYF
cdr3_nt: TGTGCCAGCGGGTCGGAGACAGGGATTCAGCGCGATACGCAGTATTTT

v_call: TRBV27
clone_size: NA
d_call: NA
j_call: TRBJ1-6
cdr3_aa: CASSSDRGYYNSPLHF
cdr3_nt: TGTGCCAGCAGTTCCGATCGGGGCTATTATAATTCACCCCTCCACTTT

v_call: TRBV7-2
clone_size: many
d_call: TRBD1
j_call: TRBJ2-3
cdr3_aa: CASSSDRGGTDTQYF
cdr3_nt: TGTGCCAGCAGCTCCGACAGGGGAGGCACAGATACGCAGTATTTT

v_call: TRBV6-5
clone_size: many
d_call: TRBD2
j_call: TRBJ2-3
cdr3_aa: CASSGLAGADTQYF
cdr3_nt: TGTGCCAGCAGCGGACTAGCGGGGGCAGATACGCAGTATTTT

v_call: TRBV20-1
clone_size: many
d_call: NA
j_call: TRBJ2-1
cdr3_aa: CSAPGPYNEQFF
cdr3_nt: TGCAGTGCCCCAGGACCCTACAATGAGCAGTTCTTC

v_call: TRBV12-3/TRBV12-4
clone_size: many
d_call: TRBD1
j_call: TRBJ2-1
cdr3_aa: CASSTRTGSNEQFF
cdr3_nt: TGTGCCAGCAGTACCCGGACAGGGAGCAATGAGCAGTTCTTC

v_call: TRBV29-1
clone_size: few
d_call: NA
j_call: TRBJ2-7
cdr3_aa: CSVGTEEQYF
cdr3_nt: TGCAGCGTTGGGACAGAGGAGCAGTACTTC

v_call: TRBV20-1
clone_size: few
d_call: TRBD2
j_call: TRBJ2-7
cdr3_aa: CSARDLFGRVYEQYF
cdr3_nt: TGCAGTGCTAGAGATCTCTTTGGGAGGGTCTACGAGCAGTACTTC

v_call: TRBV4-1
clone_size: NA
d_call: TRBD2
j_call: TRBJ2-3
cdr3_aa: CASSQLSGRLTDTQYF
cdr3_nt: TGCGCCAGCAGCCAGCTTAGCGGGCGATTGACAGATACGCAGTATTTT

v_call: TRBV6-4
clone_size: few
d_call: NA
j_call: TRBJ2-2
cdr3_aa: CASSDYDSGELFF
cdr3_nt: TGTGCCAGCAGTGACTACGATTCCGGGGAGCTGTTTTTT

v_call: TRBV4-1
clone_size: NA
d_call: NA
j_call: TRBJ1-3
cdr3_aa: CASSQGRASSGNTIYF
cdr3_nt: TGCGCCAGCAGCCAAGGGCGCGCGAGCTCTGGAAACACCATATATTTT

v_call: TRBV28
clone_size: NA
d_call: NA
j_call: TRBJ1-1
cdr3_aa: CASSFLRLNTEAFF
cdr3_nt: TGTGCCAGCAGTTTTTTGCGGTTGAACACTGAAGCTTTCTTT

v_call: TRBV4-1
clone_size: few
d_call: NA
j_call: TRBJ1-2
cdr3_aa: CASSLTRNAVVHGYTF
cdr3_nt: TGCGCCAGCAGCCTAACCCGTAATGCGGTAGTGCATGGCTACACCTTC

v_call: TRBV15
clone_size: NA
d_call: NA
j_call: TRBJ2-2
cdr3_aa: CATSSRLANTGELFF
cdr3_nt: TGTGCCACCAGCAGCCGGCTAGCGAACACCGGGGAGCTGTTTTTT

v_call: TRBV23-1
clone_size: many
d_call: NA
j_call: TRBJ1-5
cdr3_aa: CARGHYSNQPQHF
cdr3_nt: TGCGCCAGGGGACATTATAGCAATCAGCCCCAGCATTTT

v_call: TRBV13
clone_size: many
d_call: NA
j_call: TRBJ2-7
cdr3_aa: CASSSTQGNRPYEQYF
cdr3_nt: TGTGCCAGCAGCTCCACCCAGGGGAACCGACCCTACGAGCAGTACTTC

v_call: TRBV18
clone_size: many
d_call: TRBD1
j_call: TRBJ1-6
cdr3_aa: CASSSAGTGNNSPLHF
cdr3_nt: TGTGCCAGCTCTTCTGCCGGGACAGGGAATAATTCACCCCTCCACTTT

v_call: TRBV7-9
clone_size: few
d_call: NA
j_call: TRBJ2-1
cdr3_aa: CASSDRGVMSYNEQFF
cdr3_nt: TGTGCCAGCAGCGATCGAGGCGTTATGTCCTACAATGAGCAGTTCTTC

v_call: TRBV6-5
clone_size: NA
d_call: NA
j_call: TRBJ1-4
cdr3_aa: CASSYRQPPATNEKLFF
cdr3_nt: TGTGCCAGCAGTTACCGACAGCCCCCCGCAACTAATGAAAAACTGTTTTTT

v_call: TRBV15
clone_size: few
d_call: NA
j_call: TRBJ2-3
cdr3_aa: CATSRDIPDTQYF
cdr3_nt: TGTGCCACCAGCAGAGATATCCCAGATACGCAGTATTTT

v_call: TRBV29-1
clone_size: many
d_call: NA
j_call: TRBJ1-1
cdr3_aa: CSVPRGGVRNTEAFF
cdr3_nt: TGCAGCGTCCCCCGCGGGGGAGTCAGGAACACTGAAGCTTTCTTT

v_call: TRBV20-1
clone_size: NA
d_call: NA
j_call: TRBJ1-5
cdr3_aa: CSARVGGESQPQHF
cdr3_nt: TGCAGTGCTAGAGTAGGGGGTGAGAGTCAGCCCCAGCATTTT

v_call: TRBV6-5
clone_size: NA
d_call: NA
j_call: TRBJ2-2
cdr3_aa: CASSYSRAGELFF
cdr3_nt: TGTGCCAGCAGTTACTCGAGAGCCGGGGAGCTGTTTTTT

v_call: TRBV6-6
clone_size: many
d_call: TRBD1
j_call: TRBJ1-2
cdr3_aa: CASSQPGQGGGYTF
cdr3_nt: TGTGCCAGCAGTCAACCGGGACAGGGAGGAGGCTACACCTTC

v_call: TRBV4-1
clone_size: few
d_call: NA
j_call: TRBJ1-2
cdr3_aa: CASSQGSGKYGYTF
cdr3_nt: TGCGCCAGCAGCCAAGGTTCCGGGAAATATGGCTACACCTTC

v_call: TRBV7-6
clone_size: NA
d_call: NA
j_call: TRBJ2-5
cdr3_aa: CASSLYPTGTQETQYF
cdr3_nt: TGTGCCAGCAGCTTATATCCCACAGGGACCCAAGAGACCCAGTACTTC

v_call: TRBV20-1
clone_size: few
d_call: TRBD1
j_call: TRBJ1-1
cdr3_aa: CSARQTGGTEAFF
cdr3_nt: TGCAGTGCTAGACAGACAGGGGGAACTGAAGCTTTCTTT

v_call: TRBV12-3/TRBV12-4
clone_size: few
d_call: NA
j_call: TRBJ1-1
cdr3_aa: CASSQFKKAFF
cdr3_nt: TGTGCCAGCAGTCAATTCAAAAAAGCTTTCTTT

v_call: TRBV13
clone_size: many
d_call: NA
j_call: TRBJ1-4
cdr3_aa: CASSSPQEEKLFF
cdr3_nt: TGTGCCAGCAGCTCCCCACAGGAGGAAAAACTGTTTTTT

v_call: TRBV9
clone_size: many
d_call: TRBD1
j_call: TRBJ1-4
cdr3_aa: CASSAGQGISEKLFF
cdr3_nt: TGTGCCAGCAGCGCAGGACAGGGAATATCCGAAAAACTGTTTTTT

v_call: TRBV5-1
clone_size: once
d_call: TRBD1
j_call: TRBJ2-1
cdr3_aa: CASRGDSINEQFF
cdr3_nt: TGCGCCAGCAGAGGGGACAGCATCAATGAGCAGTTCTTC

v_call: TRBV3-1
clone_size: NA
d_call: TRBD2
j_call: TRBJ2-5
cdr3_aa: CASSHPRGEALPEETQYF
cdr3_nt: TGTGCCAGCAGCCACCCCCGGGGGGAGGCCCTCCCTGAAGAGACCCAGTACTTC

v_call: TRBV7-2
clone_size: few
d_call: NA
j_call: TRBJ1-1
cdr3_aa: CASSLALYSEAFF
cdr3_nt: TGTGCCAGCAGCTTAGCCCTGTACAGTGAAGCTTTCTTT

v_call: TRBV29-1
clone_size: NA
d_call: TRBD1
j_call: TRBJ2-1
cdr3_aa: CSVALTGVYNEQFF
cdr3_nt: TGCAGCGTTGCTCTAACAGGGGTCTACAATGAGCAGTTCTTC

v_call: TRBV12-3/TRBV12-4
clone_size: many
d_call: NA
j_call: TRBJ1-3
cdr3_aa: CASSLTVSGNTIYF
cdr3_nt: TGTGCCAGCAGCCTGACCGTCTCTGGAAACACCATATATTTT

v_call: TRBV12-3/TRBV12-4
clone_size: NA
d_call: TRBD1
j_call: TRBJ1-4
cdr3_aa: CASSRGGGSEKLFF
cdr3_nt: TGTGCCAGCAGTCGGGGAGGGGGCAGTGAAAAACTGTTTTTT

v_call: TRBV6-1
clone_size: few
d_call: NA
j_call: TRBJ1-5
cdr3_aa: CASVGAVGGNQPQHF
cdr3_nt: TGTGCCAGCGTCGGTGCGGTGGGGGGCAATCAGCCCCAGCATTTT

v_call: TRBV10-3
clone_size: NA
d_call: NA
j_call: TRBJ1-2
cdr3_aa: CAIRFGAKYGYTF
cdr3_nt: TGTGCCATCAGATTCGGGGCAAAGTATGGCTACACCTTC

v_call: TRBV6-5
clone_size: many
d_call: NA
j_call: TRBJ2-7
cdr3_aa: CASSEGSYEQYF
cdr3_nt: TGTGCCAGCAGCGAGGGTTCCTACGAGCAGTACTTC

v_call: TRBV5-6
clone_size: many
d_call: NA
j_call: TRBJ2-3
cdr3_aa: CASSEQSTDTQYF
cdr3_nt: TGTGCCAGCAGCGAGCAGAGCACAGATACGCAGTATTTT

v_call: TRBV7-7
clone_size: few
d_call: TRBD2
j_call: TRBJ2-3
cdr3_aa: CASSLVFSGGATDTQYF
cdr3_nt: TGTGCTAGCAGCCTTGTGTTTAGCGGGGGGGCCACAGATACGCAGTATTTT

v_call: TRBV18
clone_size: NA
d_call: NA
j_call: TRBJ1-5
cdr3_aa: CASSPPGSDQPQHF
cdr3_nt: TGTGCCAGCTCACCACCAGGGTCGGATCAGCCCCAGCATTTT

v_call: TRBV7-2
clone_size: NA
d_call: NA
j_call: TRBJ1-5
cdr3_aa: CASSLHGYGNQPQHF
cdr3_nt: TGTGCCAGCAGCTTACACGGGTACGGCAATCAGCCCCAGCATTTT

v_call: TRBV6-5
clone_size: many
d_call: NA
j_call: TRBJ2-7
cdr3_aa: CASSYSIGHYEQYF
cdr3_nt: TGTGCCAGCAGTTACTCAATCGGTCATTACGAGCAGTACTTC